Presented here are 6 T cell receptor beta chains from one specimen sequenced in a study of T cells in localized non-small cell lung cancer. Sequenced by immunoSEQ multiplex PCR; TCRdb stores in-frame clones only, minus some. The sample carries tens of thousands of clones, around four fifths recorded once. The sequences come from peripheral blood, collected before any cancer treatment. The receptor source for this set is an older female donor with stage I lung adenocarcinoma.

V usage is TRBV19 and J usage is TRBJ1-5; D is undetermined. This CDR3 is built from 14 residues. V was cut by 3 bases and J by 4 bases, with 10 bases left in between. Germline assignment: CDR1 LNHDA and CDR2 SQIVND (reference sequence). CDR3 sequence: CASSIPRLNQPQHF. CDR3 nucleotides: TGTGCCAGTAGTATCCCCAGGCTGAATCAGCCCCAGCATTTT.

The J gene is TRBJ2-5, the V gene TRBV7-2, with D possibly being TRBD1 (6 bases). CDR1 and CDR2 (germline): SGHTA, FQGNSA. This CDR3 comprises 15 residues. The V gene lost 1 base and the J gene lost 2 bases, with 11 bases spanning the gap. CDR3 residues: CASSLGTAKQETQYF. The CDR3 nucleotides are TGTGCCAGCAGCTTAGGGACAGCTAAGCAAGAGACCCAGTACTTC.

The chain is built from TRBV19 and TRBJ1-2; a possible D gene is TRBD1 (6 bases). Germline-derived CDR1 and CDR2 are LNHDA and SQIVND (reference sequence). Deletions cut 6 bases from V and 3 bases from J, with 23 bases between. The length of the CDR3 is 17 residues. CDR3 sequence reads: CASRGLYGTRLDYGYTF. The CDR3 nucleotides are TGTGCCAGTAGAGGATTGTACGGGACACGGCTTGACTATGGCTACACCTTC. The complete variable domain, with remaining parts taken from reference TRBV19 and TRBJ1-2, reads DGGITQSPKYLFRKEGQNVTLSCEQNLNHDAMYWYRQDPGQGLRLIYYSQIVNDFQKGDIAEGYSVSREKKESFPLTVTSAQKNPTAFYLCASRGLYGTRLDYGYTFGSGTRLTVV.

The chain joins TRBV11-1 to TRBJ2-5; TRBD1 matches at 7 bases. CDR3 length: 15 amino acids. Germline V gene data show CDR1 as SGHAT and CDR2 as FQDESV (reference sequence). Losses at the gene ends were 5 bases for V and 3 bases for J; bases not matched to a gene: 9. The CDR3 region is CASSPAGDREETQYF. Written as DNA, the CDR3 is TGTGCCAGCAGCCCCGCCGGGGACAGAGAAGAGACCCAGTACTTC.

This rearrangement joins TRBV5-1 to TRBJ2-5, with TRBD2 identical over 11 bases. This CDR3 contains 16 residues. With V trimmed by 0 bases and J by 5 bases, 6 bases remained unmatched. CDR1 and CDR2 from the germline V gene are SGHRS and YFSETQ. CDR3 bases: TGCGCCAGCAGCTTGGATCTAGCGGGGGGCAGGGAGACCCAGTACTTC. Translating gives CASSLDLAGGRETQYF.

The chain is built from TRBV29-1 and TRBJ1-1; D is unresolved. This CDR3 has 13 residues. Trimming pared 4 bases from V and 0 bases from J, leaving 9 bases between. Germline V gene sequence: CDR1 SQVTM, CDR2 ANQGSEA. CDR3: CSVVSGMNTEAFF. The DNA of the CDR3 is TGCAGCGTTGTCAGCGGGATGAACACTGAAGCTTTCTTT.